The 22 T cell receptor beta chains below were found in one sample sequenced in a study of beta chain features in type 1 diabetes. Notes on the study in general: In all four CD4+ subsets, TCRB CDR3 length was significantly, moderately reduced in type 1 diabetes.

No cognate antigen is known for these TCRs. Every bit of the isolated RNA underwent reverse transcription, so sequencing read expressed TCRB transcripts. Profiling relied on immunoSEQ multiplex PCR, and the TCRdb table lists in-frame clones only, not all of them. The sample carries some 640,000 clones, roughly 13% recorded once. Material: naive CD4+ T cells from blood. The receptors derive from a man in his late teens or twenties with type 1 diabetes.

Worth noting for this clone: Other DNA sequences of this sample code for an identical CDR3. This rearrangement joins TRBV7-9 to TRBJ2-1; D is unresolved. V was shortened by 1 base and J by 5 bases, with 3 bases between the two germline ends. Germline V gives CDR1 SEHNR, CDR2 FQNEAQ (reference sequence). The CDR3 spans 12 residues. The CDR3 coding sequence is TGTGCCAGCAGCTTAGACCACAATGAGCAGTTCTTC. Translation gives CASSLDHNEQFF.

V is TRBV30 and J is TRBJ2-3; TRBD2 matches 11 bases. The trim removed 2 bases at V and 4 bases at J, leaving 5 bases unmatched. The CDR3 totals 15 residues. Germline V gene data show CDR1 as GTSNPN and CDR2 as SVGIG (reference sequence). The CDR3 spells CAWSTLAGAADTQYF. The CDR3 nucleotides read TGTGCCTGGAGTACACTAGCGGGAGCGGCAGATACGCAGTATTTT.

This clone has only a few counts. The chain employs TRBV2 and TRBJ1-3; D unresolved. This CDR3 is built from 15 residues. Trimming took 8 bases from V and 4 from J, leaving 18 bases between them. Germline CDR1 reads SNHLY; CDR2 reads FYNNEI. Here the CDR3 DNA reads TGTGCCAGCGCCGAGGGTCGGTTCGCCGGAAACACCATATATTTT. The encoded protein is CASAEGRFAGNTIYF.

This clone was seen only a few times. The gene calls are TRBV18 and TRBJ2-3; 8 nucleotides align to TRBD2. CDR1 KGHSH and CDR2 LQKENI come from the germline V gene. The CDR3 runs 16 residues. The ends lost 2 bases at V and 0 bases at J; junction bases unmatched: 4. The CDR3 spells CASSPGLAGSTDTQYF. CDR3 nucleotides: TGTGCCAGCTCACCAGGACTAGCCGGTAGCACAGATACGCAGTATTTT. Full variable domain (outside the CDR3, taken from reference TRBV18 and TRBJ2-3): NAGVMQNPRHLVRRRGQEARLRCSPMKGHSHVYWYRQLPEEGLKFMVYLQKENIIDESGMPKERFSAEFPKEGPSILRIQQVVRGDSAAYFCASSPGLAGSTDTQYFGPGTRLTVL.

This clone was observed a few times. Additional DNA sequences in this sample encode the identical CDR3. This chain connects TRBV6-5 to TRBJ2-7; TRBD1 matches 8 bases. This CDR3 spans 15 amino acids. V lost 0 bases, J lost 0 bases, and 1 base stayed unmatched. CDR1 and CDR2 from the germline V gene are MNHEY and SVGAGI. CDR3 DNA sequence: TGTGCCAGCAGTTACTCTACAGGGGGCTCCTACGAGCAGTACTTC. Translating it yields CASSYSTGGSYEQYF.

The DNA of the CDR3 is TGCAGCGTCAAGCTTCAGTGGTCGGGGGGAGCTTTCTTT. Its translation is CSVKLQWSGGAFF. This rearrangement joins TRBV29-1 to TRBJ1-1, with a possible D match to TRBD1 (5 bases). Per the germline V gene, CDR1 is SQVTM and CDR2 is ANQGSEA. Trimming took 6 bases from V and 10 from J, leaving 21 bases between them. The CDR3 is 13 residues long. Looking up the rest from reference TRBV29-1 and TRBJ1-1 gives the full variable domain: SAVISQKPSRDICQRGTSLTIQCQVDSQVTMMFWYRQQPGQSLTLIATANQGSEATYESGFVIDKFPISRPNLTFSTLTVSNMSPEDSSIYLCSVKLQWSGGAFFGQGTRLTVV.

The gene calls are TRBV7-2 and TRBJ2-3, with 8 bases lining up with TRBD2. The CDR3 has 16 amino acids. Germline CDR1 reads SGHTA; CDR2 reads FQGNSA. V trimming: 5 bases; J trimming: 0 bases; junction bases outside the gene matches: 7. CDR3 residues: CASSTRTSSSTDTQYF. CDR3 nucleotide sequence: TGTGCCAGCAGCACGCGGACTAGCAGTAGCACAGATACGCAGTATTTT.

The V gene is TRBV15, the J gene TRBJ2-7; D is unresolved. Germline CDR1 reads LNHNV; CDR2 reads YYDKDF (reference sequence). Between the trimmed V and J ends, which lost 0 bases and 10 bases, there was a span of 7 bases. The length of the CDR3 is 11 residues. Written as DNA, the CDR3 is TGTGCCACCAGCAGAGAAAGAGCCCAGTACTTC. Protein: CATSRERAQYF.

The chain uses TRBV6-5 and TRBJ2-2, with unresolved D. CDR1 and CDR2 (germline): MNHEY, SVGAGI. The CDR3 loop spans 14 amino acids. V lost 6 bases to trimming and J lost 0 bases, with 8 bases between them. In DNA, the CDR3 is TGTGCCAGCAGGTACGGAACGAACACCGGGGAGCTGTTTTTT. It encodes CASRYGTNTGELFF.

CDR3 DNA: TGTGCCATCAGTCAGGACAGGGGCCTCCAAGAGACCCAGTACTTC. Translation: CAISQDRGLQETQYF. The genes are TRBV10-3 and TRBJ2-5; 9 bases align to TRBD1. This CDR3 region has 15 residues. V shed 5 bases and J 1 base; nucleotides not matched to a gene: 5. Germline CDR1 is ENHRY and CDR2 is SYGVKD.

The chain combines TRBV11-1 with TRBJ2-7; D perhaps matches TRBD1 (6 bases). Per germline, CDR1 SGHAT and CDR2 FQDESV (reference sequence). The CDR3 extends over 12 amino acids. Trimming stripped 6 bases from V and 4 bases from J, with 10 bases between. CDR3 residues: CASRSGEYEQYF. The CDR3 DNA follows: TGTGCCAGCAGGTCAGGGGAGTACGAGCAGTACTTC.

This clone was seen more than once but under ten times. The chain recombines TRBV6-5 with TRBJ2-3, with a possible D match to TRBD2 (6 bases). Per germline, CDR1 MNHEY and CDR2 SVGAGI. The CDR3 is made up of 15 amino acids. Trimming shortened V by 2 bases and J by 3 bases, and 12 bases separated the two germline ends. Here the CDR3 DNA reads TGTGCCAGCAGTTACGTCTGGGGGGAGACAGATACGCAGTATTTT. This encodes CASSYVWGETDTQYF.

The V and J genes are TRBV30 and TRBJ1-2, with a tentative D call TRBD1 (6 bases). Germline-derived CDR1 and CDR2 are GTSNPN and SVGIG (reference sequence). The CDR3 has 13 amino acids. V was shortened by 8 bases and J by 5 bases, with 18 bases between the two germline ends. CDR3 sequence: CALVRGATYGYTF. The DNA for the CDR3 is TGTGCCCTAGTTCGGGGGGCAACTTATGGCTACACCTTC.

The table lists this clone with a few counts. The V gene is TRBV10-1, the J gene TRBJ1-1; perhaps TRBD1 as D (5 bases). CDR1 and CDR2 from the germline V gene are WNHNN and SYGVQD (reference sequence). Trimming shortened V by 10 bases and J by 0 bases, and 12 bases separated the two germline ends. The CDR3 is 13 amino acids. CDR3 DNA sequence: TGCGCCACCGGGGCCGGGTTGAACACTGAAGCTTTCTTT. This codes for CATGAGLNTEAFF.

Here the CDR3 DNA reads TGTGCGACCCTTCCCGTAGAGACCCAGTACTTC. It codes for CATLPVETQYF. The genes are TRBV30 and TRBJ2-5; D gene uncertain. This CDR3 contains 11 residues. Germline CDR1 reads GTSNPN; CDR2 reads SVGIG (reference sequence).

This clone was seen a few times. This chain connects TRBV7-3 to TRBJ2-7, with 11 positions matching TRBD1. Germline trimming cut 2 bases from V and 4 bases from J; bases unmatched to any gene: 7. The CDR3 contains 16 residues. The germline CDR1 and CDR2 sequences are SGHTA and FQGTGA. CDR3 loop: CASSLGPDRGPYEQYF. The CDR3 DNA follows: TGTGCCAGCAGCTTAGGTCCGGACAGGGGGCCATACGAGCAGTACTTC.

This clone was detected only a few times. V usage is TRBV4-1 and J usage is TRBJ2-7; TRBD1 aligns across 7 bases. Germline CDR1 is MGHRA and CDR2 is YSYEKL. The CDR3 extends over 15 amino acids. With V trimmed by 4 bases and J by 4 bases, 10 bases remained unmatched. The CDR3 DNA reads TGCGCCAGCAGCCGCCACCGGGACAGAGATTACGAGCAGTACTTC. Translating gives CASSRHRDRDYEQYF.

As for this clone: Other nucleotide sequences in the sample specify the same CDR3. The chain uses TRBV7-9 and TRBJ2-7, with 9 positions matching TRBD1. This CDR3 comprises 14 residues. Germline assignment: CDR1 SEHNR and CDR2 FQNEAQ (reference sequence). The V segment lost 5 bases and the J segment 2 bases; nucleotides outside the gene matches: 4. The CDR3 here is CASSLGTGTYEQYF. The CDR3 bases are TGTGCCAGCAGCCTCGGGACAGGGACCTACGAGCAGTACTTC.

This clone came up a few times. The V call is TRBV25-1, the J call TRBJ2-7; D not resolved. Germline V gene data show CDR1 as MGHDK and CDR2 as SYGVNS. The CDR3 is 13 amino acids. Trimming stripped 3 bases from V and 2 bases from J, with 8 bases between. CDR3 region: CASSDRLPYEQYF. The CDR3, as DNA: TGTGCCAGCAGTGACAGGTTGCCCTACGAGCAGTACTTC.

The chain combines TRBV7-2 with TRBJ2-1; TRBD2 aligns across 9 bases. The CDR3 is 15 amino acids. With V trimmed by 1 base and J by 5 bases, 3 bases remained unmatched. The V gene's germline CDR1 is SGHTA and CDR2 FQGNSA. In DNA form, the CDR3 reads TGTGCCAGCAGCTTAGAGCTAGCGGGGAACAATGAGCAGTTCTTC. This sequence encodes CASSLELAGNNEQFF.

The CDR3 sequence is CASSLTRDGYTF. As DNA, the CDR3 is TGTGCCAGCAGTTTAACCCGCGATGGCTACACCTTC. The gene calls are TRBV28 and TRBJ1-2; D is unclear. The CDR3 loop spans 12 amino acids. Germline V gene sequence: CDR1 MDHEN, CDR2 SYDVKM. V was trimmed by 2 bases and J by 6 bases, leaving 7 bases between them.

This clone was counted between two and nine times. V and J are TRBV11-2 and TRBJ2-1; 7 bases line up with TRBD2. This CDR3 has 10 amino acids. Germline assignment: CDR1 SGHAT and CDR2 FQNNGV. V shed 5 bases and J 15 bases; nucleotides not matched to a gene: 4. The CDR3 loop reads CASSGTIPFF. The CDR3, as DNA: TGTGCCAGCAGCGGGACTATTCCGTTCTTC.